These T cell receptor beta chains were read from a single sample in a study of early T cells in non-severe SARS-CoV-2 infection. TCRdb reprocessed the 5' RACE reads with MiXCR, giving one entry per CDR3 protein. Of 29,000 or so distinct CDR3 sequences listed, more than 5% are singletons. Sequenced sample: whole blood. Receptors originate from an adult who was a healthcare worker with PCR-confirmed SARS-CoV-2 infection or an uninfected control (not recorded which). CDR3s include the opening cysteine and the closing phenylalanine or tryptophan. The D gene is left open where the match is weak. Not every row has a clone size; where given, it reads once, few, many or a size class.

>TRBJ2-2|.|15|TRBV7-2|.
TGTGCCAGCAGCTTAGGGGAACATGTCACCGGGGAGCTGTTTTTT
CASSLGEHVTGELFF
>TRBJ2-7|.|12|TRBV5-1|.
TGCGCCAGCGGTAGGAAAGCCTACGAGCAGTACTTC
CASGRKAYEQYF
>TRBJ2-1|many|13|TRBV5-8|.
TGTGCCAGCAGCGAGCGCAGGTTCGATGAGCAGTTCTTC
CASSERRFDEQFF
>TRBJ2-3|few|17|TRBV4-1|.
TGCGCCAGCAGCCAAGATAAGGGACGAACTAGCACAGATACGCAGTATTTT
CASSQDKGRTSTDTQYF
>TRBJ2-1|many|13|TRBV12-5|.
TGTGCTAGTGCGGGACCCTCCTACAATGAGCAGTTCTTC
CASAGPSYNEQFF
>TRBJ2-3|many|14|TRBV7-2|.
TGTGCCAGCAGCTTAGATGTCCACACAGATACGCAGTATTTT
CASSLDVHTDTQYF
>TRBJ2-5|few|14|TRBV30|.
TGTGCCTGGAGTGTACTCGGGGTCCAAGAGACCCAGTACTTC
CAWSVLGVQETQYF
>TRBJ2-1|many|16|TRBV4-1|TRBD2
TGCGCCAGCAGCCCCAGGACTAGCGGGAGCCACAATGAGCAGTTCTTC
CASSPRTSGSHNEQFF
>TRBJ1-5|many|16|TRBV19|.
TGTGCCAGTAGTATAGTCCGGCCAGACCGGCGGGAGCCCCAGCATTTT
CASSIVRPDRREPQHF
>TRBJ1-1|many|16|TRBV7-2|.
TGTGCCAGCAGCTCGCAGGGAGTTGGGATGAACACTGAAGCTTTCTTT
CASSSQGVGMNTEAFF
>TRBJ2-4|many|16|TRBV28|TRBD1
TGTGCCAGCAGCCAGGGTGGACAGGGGGACAAAAACATTCAGTACTTC
CASSQGGQGDKNIQYF
>TRBJ1-2|many|12|TRBV20-1|.
TGCAGTGCTAACCGTGGAGGGTCTGGCTACACCTTC
CSANRGGSGYTF
>TRBJ2-3|many|14|TRBV24-1|.
TGTGCCACCAGTGAAGGACGGTTTACAGATACGCAGTATTTT
CATSEGRFTDTQYF
>TRBJ2-1|medium-sized|15|TRBV6-5|.
TGTGCCAGCAGGCGTACTAAGAGCTCCTACAATGAGCAGTTCTTC
CASRRTKSSYNEQFF
>TRBJ1-1|many|12|TRBV29-1|TRBD1
TGCAGCGTCCTTACAGGGGATTCTAAAGATTTCTTT
CSVLTGDSKDFF
>TRBJ2-7|few|11|TRBV28|.
TGTGCCAGCAGTTCCCAGTACGAGCAGTACTTC
CASSSQYEQYF
>TRBJ2-6|few|14|TRBV12-3/TRBV12-4|.
TGTGCCAGCACTGGACATTCTGGGGCCAACGTCCTGACTTTC
CASTGHSGANVLTF
>TRBJ1-2|many|15|TRBV28|TRBD1
TGTGCCAGCAGTTCCCCCGTCACAGGGGAGGGTGGCTACACCTTC
CASSSPVTGEGGYTF
>TRBJ2-5|many|14|TRBV29-1|TRBD2
TGCAGCGTTGATATAGCGGGAGGGCGAGAGACCCAGTACTTC
CSVDIAGGRETQYF
>TRBJ1-4|.|15|TRBV28|TRBD1
TGTGCCAGCAGCCTGCAGGGGGTAGCTAATGAAAAACTGTTTTTT
CASSLQGVANEKLFF
>TRBJ2-5|many|15|TRBV6-1|TRBD1
TGTGCCAGCAGTTCATTGACAGGGGATCAAGAGACCCAGTACTTC
CASSSLTGDQETQYF
>TRBJ2-7|many|16|TRBV25-1|TRBD2
TGTGCCAGCAGTCCTCGGAGACTAGCGGGGGCCTACGAGCAGTACTTC
CASSPRRLAGAYEQYF
>TRBJ1-1|few|14|TRBV5-1|.
TGCGCCAGCAGCCCGACAGAGTTGAACACTGAAGTTTTCTTT
CASSPTELNTEVFF
>TRBJ2-6|few|15|TRBV19|.
TGTGCCAGTACCTTGACGGCGTCTGGGGCCAACGTCCTGACTTTC
CASTLTASGANVLTF
>TRBJ2-2|few|15|TRBV7-2|.
TGTGCCAGCAGCCTAAACCCCCGAATGGGCGGGGAGCTGTTTTTT
CASSLNPRMGGELFF
>TRBJ1-4|many|14|TRBV18|.
TGTGCCAGCTCACCCTTTCAAAAGAGTGAAAAACTGTTTTTT
CASSPFQKSEKLFF
>TRBJ1-2|many|14|TRBV5-5|.
TGTGCCAGCAGCTTGGGACAGCTTAACTATGGCTACACCTTC
CASSLGQLNYGYTF
>TRBJ2-7|many|14|TRBV6-5|TRBD1
TGTGCCAGCAGTTTTGGACAGGCCTGGGACGAGCAGTACTTC
CASSFGQAWDEQYF
>TRBJ2-5|.|15|TRBV5-6|.
TGTGCCAGCAGCTTGAGGAGACTCCACCAAGAGACCCAGTACTTC
CASSLRRLHQETQYF
>TRBJ2-3|few|16|TRBV7-2|TRBD2
TGTGCCAGCAGCGGTCGACTAGCGGGAGGTGTAGATACGCAGTATTTT
CASSGRLAGGVDTQYF
>TRBJ2-3|many|12|TRBV7-9|.
TGTGCCAGCAGCTCCTTAGCGGATACGCAGTATTTT
CASSSLADTQYF
>TRBJ2-1|many|13|TRBV6-6|.
TGTGCCAGCAGTGGGGTAAAGGTCAATGAGCAGTTCTTC
CASSGVKVNEQFF
>TRBJ2-7|many|12|TRBV29-1|.
TGCAGCGTTGAAGTGGGATCCTACGAGCAGTACTTC
CSVEVGSYEQYF
>TRBJ1-5|.|15|TRBV5-1|.
TGCGCCAGCAGCTTGGGACACGGCGGTGATCAGCCCCAGCATTTT
CASSLGHGGDQPQHF
>TRBJ2-7|many|12|TRBV20-1|.
TGCAGTGCTAGCCCCGGGGCTACCGAGCAGTACTTC
CSASPGATEQYF
>TRBJ2-7|few|15|TRBV7-2|TRBD2
TGTGCCAGCAGCGCCGGTCGCGGGAGCCTAGGAGAGCAGTACTTC
CASSAGRGSLGEQYF
>TRBJ2-7|many|12|TRBV30|TRBD1
TGTGCCTGGAGACAGGGGGCCTACGAGCAGTACTTC
CAWRQGAYEQYF
>TRBJ2-3|.|15|TRBV7-9|TRBD2
TGTGCCAGCAACCGCTTGGGCGGGGGGGCAGATACGCAGTATTTT
CASNRLGGGADTQYF
>TRBJ2-5|many|15|TRBV7-9|.
TGTGCCAGCAGCCCAATCGGGAGTTCCCAAGAGACCCAGTACTTC
CASSPIGSSQETQYF